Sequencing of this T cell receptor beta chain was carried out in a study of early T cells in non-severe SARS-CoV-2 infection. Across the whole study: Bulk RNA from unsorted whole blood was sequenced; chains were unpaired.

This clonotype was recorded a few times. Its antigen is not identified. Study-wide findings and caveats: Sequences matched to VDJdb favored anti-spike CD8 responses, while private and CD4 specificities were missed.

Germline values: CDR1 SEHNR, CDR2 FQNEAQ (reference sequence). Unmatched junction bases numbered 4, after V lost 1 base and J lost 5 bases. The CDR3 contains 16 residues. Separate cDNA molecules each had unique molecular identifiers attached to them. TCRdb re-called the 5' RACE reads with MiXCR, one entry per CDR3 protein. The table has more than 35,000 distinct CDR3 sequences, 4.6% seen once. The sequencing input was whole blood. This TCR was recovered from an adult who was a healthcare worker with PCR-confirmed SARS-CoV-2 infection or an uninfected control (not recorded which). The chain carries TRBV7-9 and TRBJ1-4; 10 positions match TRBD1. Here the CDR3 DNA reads TGTGCCAGCAGCTTAGAATTGGGACAGGGGAATGAAAAACTGTTTTTT. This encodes CASSLELGQGNEKLFF.